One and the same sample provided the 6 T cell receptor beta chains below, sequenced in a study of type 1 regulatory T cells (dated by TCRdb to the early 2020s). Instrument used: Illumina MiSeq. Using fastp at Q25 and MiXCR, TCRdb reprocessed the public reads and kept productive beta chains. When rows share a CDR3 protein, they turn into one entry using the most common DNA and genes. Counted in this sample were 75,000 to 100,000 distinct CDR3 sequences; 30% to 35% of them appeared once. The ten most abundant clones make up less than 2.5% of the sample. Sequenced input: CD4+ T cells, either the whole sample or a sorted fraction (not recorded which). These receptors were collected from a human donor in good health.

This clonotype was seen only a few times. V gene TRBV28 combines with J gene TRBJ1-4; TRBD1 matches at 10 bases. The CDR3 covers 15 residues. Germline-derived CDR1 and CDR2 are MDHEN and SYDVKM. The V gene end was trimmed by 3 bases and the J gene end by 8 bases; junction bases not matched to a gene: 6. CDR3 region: CASSFSGQGDEKLFF. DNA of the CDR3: TGTGCCAGCAGTTTCAGTGGACAGGGGGACGAAAAACTGTTTTTT.

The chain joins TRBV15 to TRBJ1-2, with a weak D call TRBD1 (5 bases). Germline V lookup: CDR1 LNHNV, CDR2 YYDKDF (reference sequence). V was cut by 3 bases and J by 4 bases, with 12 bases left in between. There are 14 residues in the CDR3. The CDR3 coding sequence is TGTGCCACCAGCAGGGTGGGACCTGGCTATGGCTACACCTTC. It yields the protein CATSRVGPGYGYTF.

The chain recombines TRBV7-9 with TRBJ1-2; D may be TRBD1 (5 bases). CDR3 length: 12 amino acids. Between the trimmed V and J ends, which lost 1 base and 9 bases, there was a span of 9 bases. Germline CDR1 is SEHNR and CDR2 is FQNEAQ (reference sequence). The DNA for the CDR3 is TGTGCCAGCAGCTTAGATGGGGCTCGCTACACCTTC. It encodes CASSLDGARYTF. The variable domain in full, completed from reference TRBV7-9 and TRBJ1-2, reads DTGVSQNPRHKITKRGQNVTFRCDPISEHNRLYWYRQTLGQGPEFLTYFQNEAQLEKSRLLSDRFSAERPKGSFSTLEIQRTEQGDSAMYLCASSLDGARYTFGSGTRLTVV.

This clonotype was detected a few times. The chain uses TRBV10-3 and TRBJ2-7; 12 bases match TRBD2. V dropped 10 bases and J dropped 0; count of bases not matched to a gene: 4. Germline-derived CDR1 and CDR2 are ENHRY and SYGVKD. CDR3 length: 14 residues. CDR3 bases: TGTGCCAGCAGGACTAGCGGGGACTCCTACGAGCAGTACTTC. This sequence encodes CASRTSGDSYEQYF.

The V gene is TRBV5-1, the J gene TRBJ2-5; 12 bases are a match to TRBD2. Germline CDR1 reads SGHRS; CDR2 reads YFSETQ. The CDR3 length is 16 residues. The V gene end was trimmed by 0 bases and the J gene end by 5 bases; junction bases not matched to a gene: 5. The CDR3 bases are TGCGCCAGCAGCTTGGAGCTAGCGGGAGGGCCGGAGACCCAGTACTTC. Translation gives CASSLELAGGPETQYF.

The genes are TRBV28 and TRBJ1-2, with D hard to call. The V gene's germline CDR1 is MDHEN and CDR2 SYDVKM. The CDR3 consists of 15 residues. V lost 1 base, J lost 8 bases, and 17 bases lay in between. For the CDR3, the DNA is TGTGCCAGCAGTTTATCTACACTAATTAGCGGGGGCTACACCTTC. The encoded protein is CASSLSTLISGGYTF.